This T cell receptor beta chain is from a study of cytomegalovirus exposure and HLA in healthy donors. Points from the study as a whole: Reported results showed that the classifier diagnosed cytomegalovirus status with high specificity and sensitivity. A few CMV-associated chains were confirmed in vitro to be specific for CMV antigens.

Remarks on this clone: No antigen is known for it.

Repertoires were generated with immunoSEQ multiplex PCR, while TCRdb's copy carries only in-frame clones and drops some. The sample has some 130,000 clones, 85% to 90% seen once. Losses at the gene ends were 6 bases for V and 7 bases for J; bases not matched to a gene: 8. This CDR3 has 13 amino acids. Germline CDR1 reads SGHTA; CDR2 reads FQGTGA. V is TRBV7-3 and J is TRBJ1-2; the match to TRBD1 covers 7 bases. This receptor was identified in a woman aged 18-29 years in good health and CMV-seronegative. Specimen: PBMCs. Here the CDR3 reads CASSPITGVGYTF. The CDR3 region has the DNA TGTGCCAGCAGTCCAATTACAGGGGTTGGCTACACCTTC.